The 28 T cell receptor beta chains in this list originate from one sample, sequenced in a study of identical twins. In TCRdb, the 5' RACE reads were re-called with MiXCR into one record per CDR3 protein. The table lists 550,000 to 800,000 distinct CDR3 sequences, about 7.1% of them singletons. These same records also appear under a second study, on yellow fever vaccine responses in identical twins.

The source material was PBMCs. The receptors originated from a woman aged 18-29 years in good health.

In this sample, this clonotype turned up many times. CDR3 sequence: CASSLGPARDTQYF. CDR3 DNA: TGCGCCAGCAGCTTGGGACCCGCGCGGGATACGCAGTATTTT. V gene TRBV5-1 combines with J gene TRBJ2-3; D is unclear. Trimming cost V 0 bases and J 6 bases, with 11 bases left between them. Looked up from germline, CDR1 is SGHRS and CDR2 is YFSETQ. The CDR3 contains 14 residues.

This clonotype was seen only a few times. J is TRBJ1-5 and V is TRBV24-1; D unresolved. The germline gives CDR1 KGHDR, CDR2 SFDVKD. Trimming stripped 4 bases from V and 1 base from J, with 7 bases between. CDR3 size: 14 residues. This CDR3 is CATSDPDSNQPQHF. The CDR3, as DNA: TGTGCCACCAGTGACCCCGACAGCAATCAGCCCCAGCATTTT.

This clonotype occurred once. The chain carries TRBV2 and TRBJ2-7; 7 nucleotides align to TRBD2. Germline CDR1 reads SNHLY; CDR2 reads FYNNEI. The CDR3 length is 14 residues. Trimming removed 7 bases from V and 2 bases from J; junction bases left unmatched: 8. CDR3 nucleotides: TGTGCCAGCATCGGAGGGAGGGCCCCCTACGAGCAGTACTTC. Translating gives CASIGGRAPYEQYF.

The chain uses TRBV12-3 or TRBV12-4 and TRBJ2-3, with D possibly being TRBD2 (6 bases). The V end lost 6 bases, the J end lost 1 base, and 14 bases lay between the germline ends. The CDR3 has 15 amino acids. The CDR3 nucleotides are TGTGCCAGCAGCCGCCGGGAGCTTCGCACAGATACGCAGTATTTT. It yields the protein CASSRRELRTDTQYF.

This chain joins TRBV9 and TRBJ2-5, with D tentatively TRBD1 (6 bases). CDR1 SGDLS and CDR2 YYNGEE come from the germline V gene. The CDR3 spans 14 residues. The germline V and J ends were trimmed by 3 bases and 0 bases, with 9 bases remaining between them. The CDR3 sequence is CASSANRDQETQYF. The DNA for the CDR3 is TGTGCCAGCAGCGCGAACAGGGACCAAGAGACCCAGTACTTC.

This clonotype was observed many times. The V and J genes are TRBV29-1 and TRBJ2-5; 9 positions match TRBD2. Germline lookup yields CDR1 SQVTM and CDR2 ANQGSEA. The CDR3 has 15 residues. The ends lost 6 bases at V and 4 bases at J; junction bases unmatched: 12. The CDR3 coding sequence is TGCAGCGTGGAAATTAGCGGGAGTCGAGGAGAGACCCAGTACTTC. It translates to CSVEISGSRGETQYF.

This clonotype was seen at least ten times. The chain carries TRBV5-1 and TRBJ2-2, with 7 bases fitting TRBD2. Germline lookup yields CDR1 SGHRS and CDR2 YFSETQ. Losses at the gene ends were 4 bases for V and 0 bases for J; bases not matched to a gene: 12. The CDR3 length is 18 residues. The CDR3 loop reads CASSPRSGLLANTGELFF. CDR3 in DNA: TGCGCCAGCAGCCCTCGATCGGGACTACTCGCGAACACCGGGGAGCTGTTTTTT.

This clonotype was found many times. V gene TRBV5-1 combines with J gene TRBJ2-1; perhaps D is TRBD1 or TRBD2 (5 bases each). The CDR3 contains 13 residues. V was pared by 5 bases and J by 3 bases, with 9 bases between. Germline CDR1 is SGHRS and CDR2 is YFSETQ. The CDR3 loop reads CASRQDFYNEQFF. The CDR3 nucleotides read TGCGCCAGCAGACAGGACTTCTACAATGAGCAGTTCTTC. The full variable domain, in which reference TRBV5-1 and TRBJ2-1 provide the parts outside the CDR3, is KAGVTQTPRYLIKTRGQQVTLSCSPISGHRSVSWYQQTPGQGLQFLFEYFSETQRNKGNFPGRFSGRQFSNSRSEMNVSTLELGDSALYLCASRQDFYNEQFFGPGTRLTVL.

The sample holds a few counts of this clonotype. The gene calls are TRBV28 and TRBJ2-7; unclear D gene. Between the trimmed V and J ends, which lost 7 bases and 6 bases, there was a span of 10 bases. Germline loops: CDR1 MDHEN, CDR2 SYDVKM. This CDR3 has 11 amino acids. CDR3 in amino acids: CASTRSGEQYF. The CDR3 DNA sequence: TGTGCCAGCACCCGGTCGGGCGAGCAGTACTTC. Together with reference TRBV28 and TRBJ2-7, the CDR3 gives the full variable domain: DVKVTQSSRYLVKRTGEKVFLECVQDMDHENMFWYRQDPGLGLRLIYFSYDVKMKEKGDIPEGYSVSREKKERFSLILESASTNQTSMYLCASTRSGEQYFGPGTRLTVT.

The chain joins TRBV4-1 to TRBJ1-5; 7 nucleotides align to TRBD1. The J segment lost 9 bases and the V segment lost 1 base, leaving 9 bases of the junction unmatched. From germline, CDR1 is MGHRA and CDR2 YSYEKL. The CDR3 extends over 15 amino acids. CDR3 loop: CASSQGGQSDRPQHF. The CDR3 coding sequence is TGCGCCAGCAGCCAAGGGGGACAGTCAGACCGGCCCCAGCATTTT.

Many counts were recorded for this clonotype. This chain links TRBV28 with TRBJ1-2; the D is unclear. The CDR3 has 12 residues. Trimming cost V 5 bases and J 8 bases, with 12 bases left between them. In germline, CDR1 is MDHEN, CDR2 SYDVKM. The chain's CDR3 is CASSVDQQGYTF. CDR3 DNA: TGTGCCAGCAGTGTGGACCAGCAGGGCTACACCTTC.

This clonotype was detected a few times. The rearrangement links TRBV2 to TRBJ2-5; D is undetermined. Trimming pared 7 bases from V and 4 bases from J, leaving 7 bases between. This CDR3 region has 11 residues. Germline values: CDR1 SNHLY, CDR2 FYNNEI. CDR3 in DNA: TGTGCCAGCACTGAGATAGAGACCCAGTACTTC. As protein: CASTEIETQYF.

The CDR3 here is CASSSGDRVAGNTIYF. The CDR3 coding sequence is TGTGCCAGCAGTTCGGGGGACAGGGTTGCTGGAAACACCATATATTTT. The chain combines TRBV28 with TRBJ1-3, with 9 bases identical to TRBD1. Trimming removed 4 bases from V and 2 bases from J; junction bases left unmatched: 6. The germline V gene has CDR1 MDHEN and CDR2 SYDVKM. This CDR3 is built from 16 residues.

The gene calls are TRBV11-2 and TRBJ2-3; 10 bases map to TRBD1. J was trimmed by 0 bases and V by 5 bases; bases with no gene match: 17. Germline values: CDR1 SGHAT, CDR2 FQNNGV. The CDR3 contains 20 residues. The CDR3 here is CASSPFTGTGVLSSTDTQYF. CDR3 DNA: TGTGCCAGCAGCCCTTTTACGGGGACAGGGGTCCTATCGAGCACAGATACGCAGTATTTT.

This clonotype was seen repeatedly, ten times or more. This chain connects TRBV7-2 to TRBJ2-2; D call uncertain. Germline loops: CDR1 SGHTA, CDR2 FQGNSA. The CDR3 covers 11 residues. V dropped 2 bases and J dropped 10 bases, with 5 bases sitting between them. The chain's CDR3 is CASSLYEELFF. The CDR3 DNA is TGTGCCAGCAGCTTATATGAGGAGCTGTTTTTT.

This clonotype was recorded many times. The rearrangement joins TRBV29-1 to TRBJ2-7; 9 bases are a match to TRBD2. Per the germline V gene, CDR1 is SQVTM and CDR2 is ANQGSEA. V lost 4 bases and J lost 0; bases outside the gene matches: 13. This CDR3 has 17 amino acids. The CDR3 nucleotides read TGCAGCGTTGGAGGCAGGGACCTAGCGGGGAGCTCCTACGAGCAGTACTTC. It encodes CSVGGRDLAGSSYEQYF.

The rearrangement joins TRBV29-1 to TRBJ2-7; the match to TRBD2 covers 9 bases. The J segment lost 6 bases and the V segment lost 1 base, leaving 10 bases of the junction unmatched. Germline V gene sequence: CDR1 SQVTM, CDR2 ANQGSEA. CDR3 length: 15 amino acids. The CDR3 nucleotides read TGCAGCGTTGAAGCCTGGCTCGGAGCGGGAGGCGAGCAGTACTTC. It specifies CSVEAWLGAGGEQYF.

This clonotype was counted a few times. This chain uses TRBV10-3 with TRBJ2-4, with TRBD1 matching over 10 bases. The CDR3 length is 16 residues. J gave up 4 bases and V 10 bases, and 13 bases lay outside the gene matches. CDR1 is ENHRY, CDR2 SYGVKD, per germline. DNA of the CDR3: TGTGCCACCAGCACAACCGGGACAGGGGTGAAAAACATTCAGTACTTC. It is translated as CATSTTGTGVKNIQYF.

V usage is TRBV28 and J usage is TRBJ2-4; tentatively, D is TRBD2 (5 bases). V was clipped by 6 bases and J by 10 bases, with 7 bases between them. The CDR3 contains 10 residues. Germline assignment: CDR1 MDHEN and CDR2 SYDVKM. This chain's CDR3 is CASSGDIQYF. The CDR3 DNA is TGTGCCAGCAGCGGGGATATTCAGTACTTC. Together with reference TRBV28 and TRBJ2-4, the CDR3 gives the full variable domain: DVKVTQSSRYLVKRTGEKVFLECVQDMDHENMFWYRQDPGLGLRLIYFSYDVKMKEKGDIPEGYSVSREKKERFSLILESASTNQTSMYLCASSGDIQYFGAGTRLSVL.

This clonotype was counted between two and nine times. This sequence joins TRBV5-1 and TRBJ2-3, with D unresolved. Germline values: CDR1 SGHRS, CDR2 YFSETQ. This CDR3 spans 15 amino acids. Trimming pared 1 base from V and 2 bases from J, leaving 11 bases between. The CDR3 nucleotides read TGCGCCAGCAGCTTGCCGGGTATTTCCACAGATACGCAGTATTTT. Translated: CASSLPGISTDTQYF.

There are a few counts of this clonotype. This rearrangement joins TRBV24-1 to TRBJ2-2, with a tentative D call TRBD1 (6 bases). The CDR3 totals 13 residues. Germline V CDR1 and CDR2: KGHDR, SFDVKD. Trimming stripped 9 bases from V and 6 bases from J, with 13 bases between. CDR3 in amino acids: CATSRGRAGELFF. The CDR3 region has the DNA TGTGCCACCTCCAGGGGTCGCGCCGGGGAGCTGTTTTTT.

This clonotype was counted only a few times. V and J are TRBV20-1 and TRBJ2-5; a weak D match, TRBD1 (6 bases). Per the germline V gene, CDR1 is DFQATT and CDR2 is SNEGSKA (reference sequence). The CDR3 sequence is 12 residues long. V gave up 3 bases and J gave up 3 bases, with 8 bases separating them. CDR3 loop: CSASRTEETQYF. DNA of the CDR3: TGCAGTGCTAGTCGGACAGAAGAGACCCAGTACTTC.

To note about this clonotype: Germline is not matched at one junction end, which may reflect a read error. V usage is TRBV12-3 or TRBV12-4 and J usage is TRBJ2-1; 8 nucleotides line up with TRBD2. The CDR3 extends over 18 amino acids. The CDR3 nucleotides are TGTGCCCGCAGTTTTCACGTGGTAGGAACGGGGGGGCTCCATGAGCAGTTCTTC. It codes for CARSFHVVGTGGLHEQFF.

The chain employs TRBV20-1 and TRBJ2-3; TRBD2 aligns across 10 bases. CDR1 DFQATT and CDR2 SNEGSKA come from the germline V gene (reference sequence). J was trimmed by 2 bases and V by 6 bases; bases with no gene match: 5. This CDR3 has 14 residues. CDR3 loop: CSATLAGNTDTQYF. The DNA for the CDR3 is TGCAGTGCAACACTAGCGGGGAACACAGATACGCAGTATTTT.

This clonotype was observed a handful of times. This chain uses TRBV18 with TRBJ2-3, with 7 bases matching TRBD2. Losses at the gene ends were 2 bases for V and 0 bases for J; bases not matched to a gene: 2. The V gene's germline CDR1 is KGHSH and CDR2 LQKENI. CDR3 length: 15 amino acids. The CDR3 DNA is TGTGCCAGCTCACCAAATAGCGGGAGCACAGATACGCAGTATTTT. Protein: CASSPNSGSTDTQYF.

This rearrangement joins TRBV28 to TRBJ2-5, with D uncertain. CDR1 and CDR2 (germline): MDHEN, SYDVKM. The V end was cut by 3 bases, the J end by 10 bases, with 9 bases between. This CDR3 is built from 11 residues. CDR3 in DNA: TGTGCCAGCAGTTTCAGGCTAAGCCAGTACTTC. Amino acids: CASSFRLSQYF.

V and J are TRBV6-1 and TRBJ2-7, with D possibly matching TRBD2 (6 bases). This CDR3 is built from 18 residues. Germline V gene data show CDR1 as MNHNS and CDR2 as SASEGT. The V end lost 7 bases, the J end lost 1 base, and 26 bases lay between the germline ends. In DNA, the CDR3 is TGTGCCAGCACCGAAACCATAGGGGCTTTAGCGGATTCCTACGAGCAGTACTTC. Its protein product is CASTETIGALADSYEQYF.

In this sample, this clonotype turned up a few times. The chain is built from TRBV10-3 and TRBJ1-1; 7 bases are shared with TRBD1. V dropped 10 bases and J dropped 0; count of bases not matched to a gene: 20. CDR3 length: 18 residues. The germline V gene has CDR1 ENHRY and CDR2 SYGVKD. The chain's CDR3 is CATTGAGGVDRMNTEAFF. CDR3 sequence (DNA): TGTGCCACCACAGGGGCCGGGGGAGTCGACAGGATGAACACTGAAGCTTTCTTT.